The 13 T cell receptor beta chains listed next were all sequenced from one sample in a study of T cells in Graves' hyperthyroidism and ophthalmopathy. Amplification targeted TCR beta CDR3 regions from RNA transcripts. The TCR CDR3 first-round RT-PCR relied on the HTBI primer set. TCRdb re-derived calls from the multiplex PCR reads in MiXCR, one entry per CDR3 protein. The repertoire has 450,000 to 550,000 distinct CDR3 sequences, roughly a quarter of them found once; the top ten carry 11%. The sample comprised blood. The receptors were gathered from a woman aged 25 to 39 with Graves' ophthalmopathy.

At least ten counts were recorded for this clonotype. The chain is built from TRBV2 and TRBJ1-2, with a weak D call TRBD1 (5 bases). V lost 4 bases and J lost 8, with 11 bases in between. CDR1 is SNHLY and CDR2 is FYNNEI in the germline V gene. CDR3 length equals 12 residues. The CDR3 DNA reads TGTGCCAGCAGTGTCTACCCAGGGGGCTACACCTTC. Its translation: CASSVYPGGYTF.

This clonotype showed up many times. DNA of the CDR3: TGCAGCGTTCAGACCTGGACAGGGGACTACGAGCAGTACTTC. Translation: CSVQTWTGDYEQYF. The chain combines TRBV29-1 with TRBJ2-7, with 9 positions matching TRBD1. J gave up 3 bases and V 5 bases, and 8 bases lay outside the gene matches. Per the germline V gene, CDR1 is SQVTM and CDR2 is ANQGSEA. The CDR3 loop spans 14 amino acids.

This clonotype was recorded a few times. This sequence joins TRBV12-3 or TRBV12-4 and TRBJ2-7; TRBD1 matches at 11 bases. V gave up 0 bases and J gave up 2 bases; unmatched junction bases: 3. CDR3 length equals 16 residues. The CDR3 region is CASSLASGQGAYEQYF. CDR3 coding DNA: TGTGCCAGCAGTTTAGCTTCGGGACAGGGGGCCTACGAGCAGTACTTC.

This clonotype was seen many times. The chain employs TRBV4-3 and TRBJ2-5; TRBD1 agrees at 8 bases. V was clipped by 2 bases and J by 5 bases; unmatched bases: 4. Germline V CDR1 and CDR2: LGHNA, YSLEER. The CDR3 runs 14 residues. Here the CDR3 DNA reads TGCGCCAGCAGCCAAAACAGGGGGTCCGAGACCCAGTACTTC. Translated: CASSQNRGSETQYF.

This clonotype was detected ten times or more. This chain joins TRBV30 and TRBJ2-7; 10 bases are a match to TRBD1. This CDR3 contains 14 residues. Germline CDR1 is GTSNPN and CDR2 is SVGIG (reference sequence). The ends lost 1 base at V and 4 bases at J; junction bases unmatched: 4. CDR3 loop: CAWSGRDRGYEQYF. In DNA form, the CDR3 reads TGTGCCTGGAGTGGCCGGGACAGGGGTTACGAGCAGTACTTC.

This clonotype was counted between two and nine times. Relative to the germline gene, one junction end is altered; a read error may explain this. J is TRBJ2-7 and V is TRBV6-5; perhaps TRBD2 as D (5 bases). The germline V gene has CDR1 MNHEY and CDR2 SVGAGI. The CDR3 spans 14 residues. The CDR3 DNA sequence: TGTGCCAGCAGTTATAGTGGGAGCTCCTACGAGCAGTGCTTC. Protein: CASSYSGSSYEQCF.

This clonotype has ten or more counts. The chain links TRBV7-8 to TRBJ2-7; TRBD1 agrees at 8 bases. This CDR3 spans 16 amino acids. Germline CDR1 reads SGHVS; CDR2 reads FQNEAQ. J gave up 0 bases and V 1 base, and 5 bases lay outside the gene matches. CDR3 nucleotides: TGTGCCAGCAGCTTAGAGTTGGACAGGGCCTCCTACGAGCAGTACTTC. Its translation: CASSLELDRASYEQYF.

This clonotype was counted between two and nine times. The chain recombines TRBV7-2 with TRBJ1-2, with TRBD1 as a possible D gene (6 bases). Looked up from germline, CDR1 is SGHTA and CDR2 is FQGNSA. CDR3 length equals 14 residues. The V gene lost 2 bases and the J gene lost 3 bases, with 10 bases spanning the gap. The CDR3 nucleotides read TGTGCCAGCAGCTTATACAGGGAGGACTATGGCTACACCTTC. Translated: CASSLYREDYGYTF.

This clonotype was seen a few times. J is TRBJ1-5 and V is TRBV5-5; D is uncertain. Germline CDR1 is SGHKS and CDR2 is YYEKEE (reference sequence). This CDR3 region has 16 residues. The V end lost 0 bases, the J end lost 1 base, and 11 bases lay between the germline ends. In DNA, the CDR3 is TGTGCCAGCAGCTTGGGTGGACGAATAAGCAATCAGCCCCAGCATTTT. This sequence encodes CASSLGGRISNQPQHF.

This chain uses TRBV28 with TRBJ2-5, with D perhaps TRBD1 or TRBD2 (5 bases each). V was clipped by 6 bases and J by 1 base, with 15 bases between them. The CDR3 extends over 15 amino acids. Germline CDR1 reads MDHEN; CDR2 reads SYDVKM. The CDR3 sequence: CASRKFREIQETQYF. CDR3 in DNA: TGTGCCAGCAGAAAATTCAGGGAGATCCAAGAGACCCAGTACTTC.

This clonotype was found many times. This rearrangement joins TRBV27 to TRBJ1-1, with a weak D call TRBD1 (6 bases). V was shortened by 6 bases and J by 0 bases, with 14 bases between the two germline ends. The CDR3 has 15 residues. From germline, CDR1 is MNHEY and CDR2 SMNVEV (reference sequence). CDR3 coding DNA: TGTGCCAGCAGCTTGGTGGGGGCTGTGAACACTGAAGCTTTCTTT. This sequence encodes CASSLVGAVNTEAFF.

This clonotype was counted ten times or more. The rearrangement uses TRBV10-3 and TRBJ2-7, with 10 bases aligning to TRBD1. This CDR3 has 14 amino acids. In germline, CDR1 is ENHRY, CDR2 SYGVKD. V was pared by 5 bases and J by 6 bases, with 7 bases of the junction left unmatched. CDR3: CAISTGTGEREQYF. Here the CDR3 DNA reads TGTGCCATCAGTACCGGGACAGGGGAACGCGAGCAGTACTTC.

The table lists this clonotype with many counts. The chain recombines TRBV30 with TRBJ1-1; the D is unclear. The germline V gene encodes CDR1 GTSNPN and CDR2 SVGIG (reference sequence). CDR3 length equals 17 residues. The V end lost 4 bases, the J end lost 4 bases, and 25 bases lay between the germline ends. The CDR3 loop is CAWTLPGSFSYSTEAFF. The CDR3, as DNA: TGTGCCTGGACCCTTCCAGGCAGTTTTTCTTACAGCACTGAAGCTTTCTTT.